This record looks at one TCR beta chain sequence and its context. No antigen is known for it. These data belong to a study of immune evolution from preneoplasia to lung adenocarcinoma. The wider study: HLA loss of heterozygosity: under 7.5% AIS, approximately 15% MIA, around 33% ADC, none AAH.

Germline loops: CDR1 SGHRS, CDR2 YFSETQ. V was clipped by 6 bases and J by 7 bases, with 16 bases between them. The CDR3 extends over 13 amino acids. Premalignant or tumor cells were enriched by macro-dissection after pathologic assessment. General observations from the study: Later-stage lesions seemingly showed higher T cell density and diversity than normal lung.

Assay used: immunoSEQ multiplex PCR; TCRdb lists only in-frame clones, some missing. The sample has 5,000 or so clones; roughly four fifths are singletons. Sequencing was performed on FFPE lung adenocarcinoma in situ tissue. The clonotype comes from a person aged 65 to 79 with lung adenocarcinoma. The gene calls are TRBV5-1 and TRBJ1-1; D is possibly TRBD1 (5 bases). The CDR3 sequence: CASMIGTGGEAFF. CDR3 sequence (DNA): TGCGCCAGCATGATCGGGACGGGAGGTGAAGCTTTCTTT.